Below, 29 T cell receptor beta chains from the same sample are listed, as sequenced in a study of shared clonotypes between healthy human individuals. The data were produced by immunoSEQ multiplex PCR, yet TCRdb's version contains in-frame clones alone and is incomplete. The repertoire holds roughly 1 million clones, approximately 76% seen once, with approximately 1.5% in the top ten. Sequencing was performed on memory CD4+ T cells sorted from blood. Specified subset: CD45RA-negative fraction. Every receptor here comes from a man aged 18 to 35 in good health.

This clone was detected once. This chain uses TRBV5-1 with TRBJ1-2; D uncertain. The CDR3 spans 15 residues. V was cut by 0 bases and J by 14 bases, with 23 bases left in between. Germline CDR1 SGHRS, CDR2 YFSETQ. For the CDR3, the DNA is TGCGCCAGCAGCTTGGAGGCCAGCGCCCTAGGACTTGGAACCTTC. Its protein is CASSLEASALGLGTF.

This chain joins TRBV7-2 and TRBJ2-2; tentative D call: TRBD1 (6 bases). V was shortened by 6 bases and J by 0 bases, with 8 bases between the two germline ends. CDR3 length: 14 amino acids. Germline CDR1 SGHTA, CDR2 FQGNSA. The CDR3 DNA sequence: TGTGCCAGCAGGGACAGAGCGAACACCGGGGAGCTGTTTTTT. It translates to CASRDRANTGELFF.

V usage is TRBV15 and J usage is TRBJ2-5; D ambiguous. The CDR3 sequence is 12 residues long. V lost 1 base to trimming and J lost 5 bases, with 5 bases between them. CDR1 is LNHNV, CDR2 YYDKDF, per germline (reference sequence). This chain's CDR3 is CATSRGRETQYF. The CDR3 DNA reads TGTGCCACCAGCAGAGGGCGGGAGACCCAGTACTTC.

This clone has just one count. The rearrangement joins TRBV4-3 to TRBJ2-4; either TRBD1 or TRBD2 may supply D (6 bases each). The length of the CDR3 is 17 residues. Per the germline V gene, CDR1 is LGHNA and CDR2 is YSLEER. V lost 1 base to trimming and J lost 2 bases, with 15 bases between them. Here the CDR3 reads CASSQGRGRGTKNIQYF. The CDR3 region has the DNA TGCGCCAGCAGCCAAGGACGGGGGCGAGGAACCAAAAACATTCAGTACTTC.

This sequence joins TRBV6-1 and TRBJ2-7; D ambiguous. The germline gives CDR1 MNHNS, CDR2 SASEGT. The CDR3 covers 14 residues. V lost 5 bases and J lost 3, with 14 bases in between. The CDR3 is CASSIVESVYEQYF. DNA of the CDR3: TGTGCCAGCAGTATCGTAGAAAGCGTCTACGAGCAGTACTTC.

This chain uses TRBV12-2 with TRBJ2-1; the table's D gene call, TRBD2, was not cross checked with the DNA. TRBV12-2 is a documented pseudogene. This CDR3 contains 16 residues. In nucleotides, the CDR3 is TGTGCAAGTCGGTTACCTAGCGGCCATCGATACAATGAGCAGTTCTTC. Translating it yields CASRLPSGHRYNEQFF.

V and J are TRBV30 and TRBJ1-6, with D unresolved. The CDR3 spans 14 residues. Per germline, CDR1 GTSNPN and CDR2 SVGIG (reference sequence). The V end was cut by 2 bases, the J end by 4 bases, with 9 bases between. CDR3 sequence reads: CAWSMGGYNSPLHF. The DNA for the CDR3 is TGTGCCTGGAGTATGGGTGGGTATAATTCACCCCTCCACTTT.

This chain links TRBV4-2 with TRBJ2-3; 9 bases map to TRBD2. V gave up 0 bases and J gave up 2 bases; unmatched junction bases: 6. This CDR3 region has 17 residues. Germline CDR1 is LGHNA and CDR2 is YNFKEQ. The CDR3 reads CASSQDRLAGPTDTQYF. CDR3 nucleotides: TGTGCCAGCAGCCAAGATAGGCTAGCGGGGCCCACAGATACGCAGTATTTT.

Here the CDR3 reads CATATYEQYF. CDR3 bases: TGTGCCACGGCAACCTACGAGCAGTACTTC. The rearrangement uses TRBV27 and TRBJ2-7, with D uncertain. This CDR3 has 10 residues. Per germline, CDR1 MNHEY and CDR2 SMNVEV (reference sequence). V was shortened by 10 bases and J by 2 bases, with 6 bases between the two germline ends.

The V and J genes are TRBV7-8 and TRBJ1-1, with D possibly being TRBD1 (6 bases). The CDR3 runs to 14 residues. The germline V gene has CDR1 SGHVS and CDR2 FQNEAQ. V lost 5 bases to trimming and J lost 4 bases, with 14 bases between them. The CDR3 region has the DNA TGTGCCAGCAGCGTGTCCACAGGGACCACTGAAGCTTTCTTT. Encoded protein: CASSVSTGTTEAFF.

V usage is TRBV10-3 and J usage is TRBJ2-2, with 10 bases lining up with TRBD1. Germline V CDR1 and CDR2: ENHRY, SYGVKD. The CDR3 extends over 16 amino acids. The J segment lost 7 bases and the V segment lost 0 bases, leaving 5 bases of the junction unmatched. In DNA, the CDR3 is TGTGCCATCAGTGAGTCGAAGGGACAGGGGAGCGGGGAGCTGTTTTTT. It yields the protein CAISESKGQGSGELFF.

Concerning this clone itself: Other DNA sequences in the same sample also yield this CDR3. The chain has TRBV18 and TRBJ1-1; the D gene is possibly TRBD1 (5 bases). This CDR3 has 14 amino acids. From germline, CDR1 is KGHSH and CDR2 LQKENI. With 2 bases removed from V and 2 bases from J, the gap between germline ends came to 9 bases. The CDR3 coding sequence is TGTGCCAGCTCACCAGGGGGGGAAAACACTGAAGCTTTCTTT. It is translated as CASSPGGENTEAFF. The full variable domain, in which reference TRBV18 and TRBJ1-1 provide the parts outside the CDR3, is NAGVMQNPRHLVRRRGQEARLRCSPMKGHSHVYWYRQLPEEGLKFMVYLQKENIIDESGMPKERFSAEFPKEGPSILRIQQVVRGDSAAYFCASSPGGENTEAFFGQGTRLTVV.

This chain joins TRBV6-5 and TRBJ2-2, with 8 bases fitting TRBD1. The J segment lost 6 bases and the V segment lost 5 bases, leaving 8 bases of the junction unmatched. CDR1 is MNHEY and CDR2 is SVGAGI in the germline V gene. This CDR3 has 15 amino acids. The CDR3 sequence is CASSRQGRIAGELFF. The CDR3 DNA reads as TGTGCCAGCAGTCGACAGGGGCGTATCGCCGGGGAGCTGTTTTTT.

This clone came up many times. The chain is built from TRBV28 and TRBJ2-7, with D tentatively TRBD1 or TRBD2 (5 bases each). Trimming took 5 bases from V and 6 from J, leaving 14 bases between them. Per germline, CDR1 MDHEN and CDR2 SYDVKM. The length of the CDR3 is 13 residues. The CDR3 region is CASSGSKRGEQYF. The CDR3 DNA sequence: TGTGCCAGCAGTGGGAGCAAAAGGGGCGAGCAGTACTTC.

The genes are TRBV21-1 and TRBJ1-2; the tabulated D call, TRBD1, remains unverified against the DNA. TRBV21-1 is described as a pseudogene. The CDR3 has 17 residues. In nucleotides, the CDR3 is TGTGCCAGCAGCCTAAACACAGGGGAAGTAAAGGTTTCGGGCTACACCTTC. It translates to CASSLNTGEVKVSGYTF.

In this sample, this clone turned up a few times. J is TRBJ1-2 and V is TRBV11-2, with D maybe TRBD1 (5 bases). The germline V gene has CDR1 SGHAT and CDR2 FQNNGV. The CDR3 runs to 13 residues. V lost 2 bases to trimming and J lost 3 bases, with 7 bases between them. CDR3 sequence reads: CASSLRGYYGYTF. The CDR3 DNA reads TGTGCCAGCAGCTTACGGGGGTACTATGGCTACACCTTC.

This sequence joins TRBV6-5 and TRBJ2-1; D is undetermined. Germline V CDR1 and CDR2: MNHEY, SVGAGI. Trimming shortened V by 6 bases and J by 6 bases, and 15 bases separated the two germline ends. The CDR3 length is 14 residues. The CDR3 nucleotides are TGTGCCAGCAGATTCTTCAAGGGTGGCAATGAGCAGTTCTTC. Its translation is CASRFFKGGNEQFF.

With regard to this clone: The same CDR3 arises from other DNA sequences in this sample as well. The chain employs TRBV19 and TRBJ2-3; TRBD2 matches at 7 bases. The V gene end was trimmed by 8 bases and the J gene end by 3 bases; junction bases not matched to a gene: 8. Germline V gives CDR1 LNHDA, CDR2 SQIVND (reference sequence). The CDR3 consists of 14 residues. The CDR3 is CASSLGGSTDTQYF. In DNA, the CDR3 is TGTGCCAGTTCCCTAGGCGGGAGTACAGATACGCAGTATTTT.

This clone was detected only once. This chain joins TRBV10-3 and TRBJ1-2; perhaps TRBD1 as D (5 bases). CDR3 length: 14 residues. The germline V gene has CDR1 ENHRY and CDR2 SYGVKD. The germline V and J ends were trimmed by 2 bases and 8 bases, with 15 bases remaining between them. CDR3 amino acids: CAISEGADLGGYTF. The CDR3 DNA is TGTGCCATCAGTGAGGGGGCAGACCTCGGGGGCTACACCTTC.

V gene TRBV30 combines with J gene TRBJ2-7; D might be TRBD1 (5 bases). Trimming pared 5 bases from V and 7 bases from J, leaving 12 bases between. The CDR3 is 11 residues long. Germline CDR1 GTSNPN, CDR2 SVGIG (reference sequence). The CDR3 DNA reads TGTGCCTGGGCCAGGGCCAGAGAGCAGTACTTC. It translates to CAWARAREQYF.

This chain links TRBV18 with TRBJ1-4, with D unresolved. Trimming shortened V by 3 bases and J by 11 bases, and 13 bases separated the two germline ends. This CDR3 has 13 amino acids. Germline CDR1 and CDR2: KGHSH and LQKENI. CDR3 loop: CASSPYLEPKLFF. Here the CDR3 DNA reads TGTGCCAGCTCACCGTATCTTGAGCCCAAACTGTTTTTT.

The CDR3 protein is CASSSGQVRYNEQFF. The CDR3, as DNA: TGTGCCAGCAGTTCCGGACAGGTCCGCTACAATGAGCAGTTCTTC. V gene TRBV27 combines with J gene TRBJ2-1; TRBD1 matches 7 bases. Germline-derived CDR1 and CDR2 are MNHEY and SMNVEV (reference sequence). This CDR3 has 15 residues. With 4 bases clipped from V and 3 bases from J, the junction kept 6 bases outside the gene matches.

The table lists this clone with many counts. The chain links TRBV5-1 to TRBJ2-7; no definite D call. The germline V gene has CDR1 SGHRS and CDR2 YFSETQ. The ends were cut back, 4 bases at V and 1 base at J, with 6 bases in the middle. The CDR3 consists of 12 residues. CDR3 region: CASSDGSYEQYF. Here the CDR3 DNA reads TGCGCCAGCAGCGACGGATCCTACGAGCAGTACTTC.

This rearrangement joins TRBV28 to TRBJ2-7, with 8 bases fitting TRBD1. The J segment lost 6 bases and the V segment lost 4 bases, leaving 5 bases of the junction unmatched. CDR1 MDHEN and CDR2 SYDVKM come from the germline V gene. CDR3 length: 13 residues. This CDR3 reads CASSYRQGPEQYF. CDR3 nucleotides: TGTGCCAGCAGTTATAGACAGGGGCCCGAGCAGTACTTC.

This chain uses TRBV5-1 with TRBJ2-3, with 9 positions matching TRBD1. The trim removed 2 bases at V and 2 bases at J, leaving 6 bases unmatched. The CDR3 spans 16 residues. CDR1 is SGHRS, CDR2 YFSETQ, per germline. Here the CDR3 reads CASSFETGGSTDTQYF. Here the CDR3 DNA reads TGCGCCAGCAGCTTTGAGACAGGGGGTTCCACAGATACGCAGTATTTT.

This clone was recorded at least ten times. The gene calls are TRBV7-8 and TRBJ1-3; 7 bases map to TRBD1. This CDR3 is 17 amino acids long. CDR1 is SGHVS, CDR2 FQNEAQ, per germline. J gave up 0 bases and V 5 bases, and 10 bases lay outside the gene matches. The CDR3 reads CASSLRPTGSSGNTIYF. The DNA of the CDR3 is TGTGCCAGCAGCCTAAGGCCGACAGGGTCCTCTGGAAACACCATATATTTT.

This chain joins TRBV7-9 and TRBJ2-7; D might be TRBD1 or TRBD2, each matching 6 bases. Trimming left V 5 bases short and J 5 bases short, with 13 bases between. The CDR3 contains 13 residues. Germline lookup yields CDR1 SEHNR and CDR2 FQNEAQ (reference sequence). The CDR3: CASSNPGGHEQYF. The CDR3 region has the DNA TGTGCCAGCAGCAACCCTGGGGGGCACGAGCAGTACTTC.

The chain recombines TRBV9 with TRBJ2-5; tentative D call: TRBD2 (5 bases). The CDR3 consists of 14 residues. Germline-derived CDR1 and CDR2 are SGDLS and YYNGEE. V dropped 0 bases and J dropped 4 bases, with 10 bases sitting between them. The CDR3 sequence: CASSVASGRETQYF. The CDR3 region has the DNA TGTGCCAGCAGCGTAGCTTCGGGGAGAGAGACCCAGTACTTC.

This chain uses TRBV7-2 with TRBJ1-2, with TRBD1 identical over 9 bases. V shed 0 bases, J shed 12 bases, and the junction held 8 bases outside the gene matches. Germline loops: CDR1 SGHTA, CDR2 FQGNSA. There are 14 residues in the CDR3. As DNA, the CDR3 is TGTGCCAGCAGCTTAGCGCCGGGACAGGGCCCTCACACCTTC. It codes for CASSLAPGQGPHTF.